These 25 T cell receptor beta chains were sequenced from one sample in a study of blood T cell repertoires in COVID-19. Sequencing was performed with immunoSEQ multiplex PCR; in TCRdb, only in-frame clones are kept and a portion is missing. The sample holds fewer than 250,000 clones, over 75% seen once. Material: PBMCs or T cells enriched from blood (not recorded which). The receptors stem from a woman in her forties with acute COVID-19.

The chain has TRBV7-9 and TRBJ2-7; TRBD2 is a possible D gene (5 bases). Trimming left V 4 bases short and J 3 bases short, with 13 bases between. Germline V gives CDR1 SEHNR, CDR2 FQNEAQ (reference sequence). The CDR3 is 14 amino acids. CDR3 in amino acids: CASSSGKGNYEQYF. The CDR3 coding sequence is TGTGCCAGCAGCTCCGGGAAGGGTAACTACGAGCAGTACTTC.

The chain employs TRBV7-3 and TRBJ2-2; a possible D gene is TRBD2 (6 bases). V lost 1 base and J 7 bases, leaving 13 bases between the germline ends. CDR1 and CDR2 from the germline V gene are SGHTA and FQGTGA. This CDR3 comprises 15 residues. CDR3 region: CASSLNGGSSGELFF. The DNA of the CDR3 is TGTGCCAGCAGCTTAAACGGAGGGTCCAGCGGGGAGCTGTTTTTT.

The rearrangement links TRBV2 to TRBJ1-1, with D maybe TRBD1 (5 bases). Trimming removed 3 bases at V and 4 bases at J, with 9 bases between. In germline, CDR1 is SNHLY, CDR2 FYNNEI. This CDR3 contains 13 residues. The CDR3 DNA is TGTGCCAGCAGTGAGGAAGGGGTCACTGAAGCTTTCTTT. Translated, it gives CASSEEGVTEAFF. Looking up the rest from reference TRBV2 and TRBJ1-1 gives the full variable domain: EPEVTQTPSHQVTQMGQEVILRCVPISNHLYFYWYRQILGQKVEFLVSFYNNEISEKSEIFDDQFSVERPDGSNFTLKIRSTKLEDSAMYFCASSEEGVTEAFFGQGTRLTVV.

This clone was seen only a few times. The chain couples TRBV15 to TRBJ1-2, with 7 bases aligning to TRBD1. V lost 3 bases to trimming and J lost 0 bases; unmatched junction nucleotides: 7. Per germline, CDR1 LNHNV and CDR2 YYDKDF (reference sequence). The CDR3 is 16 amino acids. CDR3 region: CATSSKIGTANYGYTF. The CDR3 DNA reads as TGTGCCACCAGCAGCAAGATAGGGACAGCTAACTATGGCTACACCTTC.

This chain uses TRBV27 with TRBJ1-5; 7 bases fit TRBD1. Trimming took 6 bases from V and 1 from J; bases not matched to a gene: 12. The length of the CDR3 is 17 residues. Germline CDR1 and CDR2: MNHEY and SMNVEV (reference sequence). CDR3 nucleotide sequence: TGTGCCAGCAGACGACCCCAGGGGGACAGCAGCAATCAGCCCCAGCATTTT. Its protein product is CASRRPQGDSSNQPQHF.

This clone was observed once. The chain's CDR3 is CASSMESTGSNSPLHF. As DNA, the CDR3 is TGTGCCAGTAGTATGGAATCGACAGGGTCAAATTCACCCCTCCACTTT. The chain combines TRBV19 with TRBJ1-6; 7 bases fit TRBD1. V shed 3 bases, J shed 7 bases, and the junction held 9 bases outside the gene matches. Germline V gene sequence: CDR1 LNHDA, CDR2 SQIVND (reference sequence). The CDR3 contains 16 residues. The full variable domain, completed using reference TRBV19 and TRBJ1-6, is DGGITQSPKYLFRKEGQNVTLSCEQNLNHDAMYWYRQDPGQGLRLIYYSQIVNDFQKGDIAEGYSVSREKKESFPLTVTSAQKNPTAFYLCASSMESTGSNSPLHFGNGTRLTVT.

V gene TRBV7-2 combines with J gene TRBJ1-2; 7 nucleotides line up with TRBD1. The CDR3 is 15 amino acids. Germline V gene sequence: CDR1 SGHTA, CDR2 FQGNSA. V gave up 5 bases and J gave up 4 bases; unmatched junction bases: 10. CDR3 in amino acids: CASSPQGVGGYGYTF. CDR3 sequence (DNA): TGTGCCAGCAGCCCTCAGGGGGTTGGTGGCTATGGCTACACCTTC. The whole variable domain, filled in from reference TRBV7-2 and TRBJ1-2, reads GAGVSQSPSNKVTEKGKDVELRCDPISGHTALYWYRQSLGQGLEFLIYFQGNSAPDKSGLPSDRFSAERTGGSVSTLTIQRTQQEDSAVYLCASSPQGVGGYGYTFGSGTRLTVV.

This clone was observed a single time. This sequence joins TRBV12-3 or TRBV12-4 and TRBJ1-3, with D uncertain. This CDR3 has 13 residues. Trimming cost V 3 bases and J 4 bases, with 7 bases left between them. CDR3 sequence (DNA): TGTGCCAGCAGTTTGGCGGTAGGAAACACCATATATTTT. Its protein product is CASSLAVGNTIYF.

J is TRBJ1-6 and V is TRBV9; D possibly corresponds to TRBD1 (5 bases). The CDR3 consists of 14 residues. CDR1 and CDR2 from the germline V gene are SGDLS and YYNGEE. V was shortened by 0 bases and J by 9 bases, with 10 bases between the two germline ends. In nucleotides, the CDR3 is TGTGCCAGCAGCGTAGGGGGGGGTTTTTCACCCCTCCACTTT. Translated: CASSVGGGFSPLHF.

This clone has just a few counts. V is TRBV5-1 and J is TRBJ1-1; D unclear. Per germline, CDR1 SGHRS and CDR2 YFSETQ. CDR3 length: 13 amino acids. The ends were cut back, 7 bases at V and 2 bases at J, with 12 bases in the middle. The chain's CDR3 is CASARVRNTEAFF. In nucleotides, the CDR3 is TGCGCCAGCGCCCGGGTCCGTAACACTGAAGCTTTCTTT. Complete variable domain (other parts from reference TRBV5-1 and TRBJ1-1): KAGVTQTPRYLIKTRGQQVTLSCSPISGHRSVSWYQQTPGQGLQFLFEYFSETQRNKGNFPGRFSGRQFSNSRSEMNVSTLELGDSALYLCASARVRNTEAFFGQGTRLTVV.

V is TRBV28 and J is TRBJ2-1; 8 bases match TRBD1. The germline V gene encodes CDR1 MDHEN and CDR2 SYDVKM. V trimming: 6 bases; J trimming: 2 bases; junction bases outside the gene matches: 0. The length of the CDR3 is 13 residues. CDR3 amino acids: CASRQGAYNEQFF. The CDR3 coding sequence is TGTGCCAGCAGACAGGGGGCCTACAATGAGCAGTTCTTC.

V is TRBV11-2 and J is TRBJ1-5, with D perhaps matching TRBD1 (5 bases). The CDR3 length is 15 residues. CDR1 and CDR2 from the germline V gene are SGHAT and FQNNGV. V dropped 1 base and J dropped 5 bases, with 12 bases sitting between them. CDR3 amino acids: CASSLGPGPYQPQHF. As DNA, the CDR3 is TGTGCCAGCAGCTTAGGGCCAGGGCCCTATCAGCCCCAGCATTTT.

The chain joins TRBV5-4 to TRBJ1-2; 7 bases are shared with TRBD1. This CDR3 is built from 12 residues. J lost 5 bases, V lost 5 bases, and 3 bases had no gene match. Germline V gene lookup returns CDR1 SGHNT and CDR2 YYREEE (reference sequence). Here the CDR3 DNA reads TGTGCCAGCAGACGACAGGGATATGGCTACACCTTC. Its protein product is CASRRQGYGYTF.

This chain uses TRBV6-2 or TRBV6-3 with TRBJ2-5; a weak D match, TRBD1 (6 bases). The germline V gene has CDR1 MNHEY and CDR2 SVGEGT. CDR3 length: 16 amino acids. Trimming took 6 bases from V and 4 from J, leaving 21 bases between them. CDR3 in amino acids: CASSRNTGSPRETQYF. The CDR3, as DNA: TGTGCCAGCAGCCGAAATACAGGGTCCCCCCGAGAGACCCAGTACTTC.

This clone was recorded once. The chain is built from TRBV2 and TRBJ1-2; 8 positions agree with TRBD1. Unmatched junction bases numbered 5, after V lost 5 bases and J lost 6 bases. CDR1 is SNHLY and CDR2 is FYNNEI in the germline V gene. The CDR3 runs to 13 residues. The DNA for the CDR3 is TGTGCCAGCAGTTTGGACAGGGCCGATGGCTACACCTTC. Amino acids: CASSLDRADGYTF.

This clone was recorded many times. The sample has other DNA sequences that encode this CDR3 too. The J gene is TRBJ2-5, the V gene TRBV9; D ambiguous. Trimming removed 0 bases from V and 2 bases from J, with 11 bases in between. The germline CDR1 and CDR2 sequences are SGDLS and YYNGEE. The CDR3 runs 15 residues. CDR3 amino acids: CASSVGTATQETQYF. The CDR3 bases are TGTGCCAGCAGCGTAGGAACAGCAACTCAAGAGACCCAGTACTTC.

CDR3 DNA sequence: TGTGCCAGCAGCTTAGACCGGCGGGGCGTGCAGTTCTTC. It yields the protein CASSLDRRGVQFF. The V gene is TRBV7-8, the J gene TRBJ2-1; TRBD2 is a possible D gene (6 bases). V lost 1 base and J lost 12, with 13 bases in between. The V gene's germline CDR1 is SGHVS and CDR2 FQNEAQ. The CDR3 contains 13 residues.

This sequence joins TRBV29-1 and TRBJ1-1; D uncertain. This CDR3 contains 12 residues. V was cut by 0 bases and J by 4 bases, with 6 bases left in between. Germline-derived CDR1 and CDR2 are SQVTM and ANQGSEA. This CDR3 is CSVEDSGTEAFF. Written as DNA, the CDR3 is TGCAGCGTTGAAGATTCGGGCACTGAAGCTTTCTTT.

The CDR3 protein is CASRAPGTDNQPQHF. The CDR3 DNA is TGTGCCAGCAGAGCTCCCGGGACAGACAATCAGCCCCAGCATTTT. The genes are TRBV7-8 and TRBJ1-5, with 7 nucleotides matching TRBD1. The CDR3 contains 15 residues. The V gene end was trimmed by 6 bases and the J gene end by 3 bases; junction bases not matched to a gene: 8. Germline V gives CDR1 SGHVS, CDR2 FQNEAQ.

CDR3 residues: CASSLGLAQIGELFF. CDR3 sequence (DNA): TGTGCCAGCAGCCTGGGACTAGCCCAGATCGGGGAGCTGTTTTTT. The rearrangement uses TRBV13 and TRBJ2-2; TRBD2 matches at 9 bases. The CDR3 runs 15 residues. Trimming took 5 bases from V and 7 from J; bases not matched to a gene: 8. CDR1 and CDR2 from the germline V gene are PRHDT and FYEKMQ (reference sequence).

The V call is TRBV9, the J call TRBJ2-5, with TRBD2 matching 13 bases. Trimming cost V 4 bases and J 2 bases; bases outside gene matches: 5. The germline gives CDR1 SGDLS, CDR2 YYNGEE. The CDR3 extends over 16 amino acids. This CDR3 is CASSPTSGRVQETQYF. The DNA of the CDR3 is TGTGCCAGCAGCCCCACTAGCGGGAGGGTACAAGAGACCCAGTACTTC.

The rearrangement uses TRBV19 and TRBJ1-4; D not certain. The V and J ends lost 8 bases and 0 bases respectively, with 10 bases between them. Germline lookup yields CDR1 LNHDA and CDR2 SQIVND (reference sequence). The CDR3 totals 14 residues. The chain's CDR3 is CASLNIATNEKLFF. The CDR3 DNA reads TGTGCCAGTTTGAACATTGCAACTAATGAAAAACTGTTTTTT.

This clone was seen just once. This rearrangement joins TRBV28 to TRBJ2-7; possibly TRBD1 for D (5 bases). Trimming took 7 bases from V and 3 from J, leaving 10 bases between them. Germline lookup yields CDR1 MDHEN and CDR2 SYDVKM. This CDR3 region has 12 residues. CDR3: CASIDSYYEQYF. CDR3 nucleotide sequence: TGTGCCAGCATAGACAGCTACTACGAGCAGTACTTC.

The CDR3, as DNA: TGTGCCTGGAGTGCCGGGACAGACATAGAGACCCAGTACTTC. This encodes CAWSAGTDIETQYF. The chain links TRBV30 to TRBJ2-5; TRBD1 matches 7 bases. The CDR3 has 14 residues. V shed 1 base, J shed 4 bases, and the junction held 6 bases outside the gene matches. In germline, CDR1 is GTSNPN, CDR2 SVGIG (reference sequence).

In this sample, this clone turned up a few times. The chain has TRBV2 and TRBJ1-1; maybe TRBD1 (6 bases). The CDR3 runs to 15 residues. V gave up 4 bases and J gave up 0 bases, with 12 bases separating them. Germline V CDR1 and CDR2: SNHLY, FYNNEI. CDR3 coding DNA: TGTGCCAGCAGTGGGCAGGGGCTTGTGAACACTGAAGCTTTCTTT. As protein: CASSGQGLVNTEAFF.